The source of this T cell receptor beta chain is a study of CD8 T cells in ankylosing spondylitis. J gave up 5 bases and V 11 bases, and 15 bases lay outside the gene matches. Germline-derived CDR1 and CDR2 are ENHRY and SYGVKD. The CDR3 spans 16 residues. General observations from the study: What seemed typical of ankylosing spondylitis blood was a TCR beta motif built from several highly homologous variants.

MiXCR, applied by TCRdb to the 5' RACE reads, yields one record per CDR3 protein. The sample lists about 31,000 distinct CDR3 sequences, 7.2% occurring once. This clonotype was observed a few times. The antigen is unknown. Sequencing was carried out using blood, either unsorted or a sorted T cell fraction (not recorded which). This sequence was found in a male donor with ankylosing spondylitis or in good health (not recorded which). The chain links TRBV10-3 to TRBJ2-1; 10 bases fit TRBD2. CDR3: CAATSTTSGDNNEQFF. In DNA, the CDR3 is TGTGCCGCTACTTCGACTACTAGCGGGGACAACAATGAGCAGTTCTTC.